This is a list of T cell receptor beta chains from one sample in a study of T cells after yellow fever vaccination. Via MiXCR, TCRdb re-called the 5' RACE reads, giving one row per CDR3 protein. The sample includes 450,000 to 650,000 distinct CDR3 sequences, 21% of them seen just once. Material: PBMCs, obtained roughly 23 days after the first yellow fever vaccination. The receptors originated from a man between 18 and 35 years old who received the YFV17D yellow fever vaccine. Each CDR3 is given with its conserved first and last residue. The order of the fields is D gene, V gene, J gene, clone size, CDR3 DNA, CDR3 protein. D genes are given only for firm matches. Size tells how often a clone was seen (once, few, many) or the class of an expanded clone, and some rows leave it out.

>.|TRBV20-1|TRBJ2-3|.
TGCAGTGCTAGAGATTACCGCGACCCCCGTAGGGCCACAGATACGCCGTATTTT
CSARDYRDPRRATDTPYF
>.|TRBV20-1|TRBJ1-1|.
TGCAGTGCTAAACTCACACAGGGTGACACTGAAGCTTTCTTT
CSAKLTQGDTEAFF
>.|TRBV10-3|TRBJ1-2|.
TGTGCCATCAGTTACAGGGACGAGGGCTACACCTTC
CAISYRDEGYTF
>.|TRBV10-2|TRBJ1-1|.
TGCGCCTGCAGTGAGGGTAGGGTAACTGAAGCGTTCTTT
CACSEGRVTEAFF
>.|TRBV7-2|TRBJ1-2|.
TGTGCCAGCAGCCCTGGTAGGGAGGCAGGGAGTGGCTACACCTTC
CASSPGREAGSGYTF
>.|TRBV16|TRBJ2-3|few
TGTGCCAGCAGCCCCGGACGTTTTAGCACAGATACGCAGTATTTT
CASSPGRFSTDTQYF
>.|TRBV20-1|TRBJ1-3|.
TGCAGTTGCTTCGGGACGGTCTCTGGAAACACCATATATTTT
CSCFGTVSGNTIYF
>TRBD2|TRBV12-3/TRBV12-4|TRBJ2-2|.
TGTGCCAGCAGCATAGCGGGGACGAACACCGGGGAGCTGTTTTTT
CASSIAGTNTGELFF
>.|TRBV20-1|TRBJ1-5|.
TGCAGTGCTACCGGGACACCGCGGGGACCCCAGCATTTT
CSATGTPRGPQHF
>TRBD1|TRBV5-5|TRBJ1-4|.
TGTGCCAGCAGCCCCTGGACAGGGAGGGATGAAAAACTGTTTTTT
CASSPWTGRDEKLFF
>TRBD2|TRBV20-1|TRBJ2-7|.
TGCAGTGCTAGAGTACCGTGGGCTAGCGGGGGTAGCTCCTACGAGCAGTACTTC
CSARVPWASGGSSYEQYF
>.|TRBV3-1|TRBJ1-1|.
TGTGCCAGCAGCCATGTAGACAGGGAAGCTTTCTTT
CASSHVDREAFF
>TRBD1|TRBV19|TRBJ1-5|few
TGTGCCAGTAGTAGATCTACAGGGGGAAACAATCAGCCCCAGCATTTT
CASSRSTGGNNQPQHF
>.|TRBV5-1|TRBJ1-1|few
TGCGCCAGCAGCCCGGACACTCAAGGTCTTGAAGCTTTCTTT
CASSPDTQGLEAFF
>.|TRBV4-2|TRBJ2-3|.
TGTGCCACCAGGCAGGAGCTACGCCCCGTCCCAGATACGCAGTATTTT
CATRQELRPVPDTQYF
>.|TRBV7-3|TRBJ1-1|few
TGTGCCAGCAGCTTAGGGTGGGGTCCGAACACTGAAGCTTTCTTT
CASSLGWGPNTEAFF
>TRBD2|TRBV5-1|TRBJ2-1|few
TGCGCCAGCAGCTTGGAGGCCGGGGGGGCCAGGGAGCAGTTCTTC
CASSLEAGGAREQFF
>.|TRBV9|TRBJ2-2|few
TGTGCCAGCAGCGTAACCAGGGAAAGCACCGGGGAGCTGTTTTTT
CASSVTRESTGELFF
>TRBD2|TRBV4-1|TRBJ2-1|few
TGCGCCAGCAGCCAAAGGACGGGGGGGCCTTACAATGAGCAGTTCTTC
CASSQRTGGPYNEQFF
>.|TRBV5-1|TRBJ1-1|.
TGCGCCAGCAGCTTGTCCGGAGCCCCCACTGAAGCTTTCTTT
CASSLSGAPTEAFF
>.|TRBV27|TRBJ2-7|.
TGTGCCAGCAGTTTCGGCGGAGCCGCCTACGAGCAGTACTTC
CASSFGGAAYEQYF
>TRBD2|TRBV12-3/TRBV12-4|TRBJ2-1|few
TGTGCCAGCAGCCACACTAGCGGGGGACCCTCCTACAATGAGCAGTTCTTC
CASSHTSGGPSYNEQFF
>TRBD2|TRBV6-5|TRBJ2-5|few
TGTGCCAGCAGTTCCGTAGCGGGGGGGCCCGAAGAGACCCAGTACTTC
CASSSVAGGPEETQYF
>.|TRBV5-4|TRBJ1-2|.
TGTGCCAGCAGCTTGGCAGGGGAGGGAGGCTACACCTTC
CASSLAGEGGYTF
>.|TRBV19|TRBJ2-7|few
TGTGCCAGTAGTCATCCAGGACGCGAGCAGTACTTC
CASSHPGREQYF
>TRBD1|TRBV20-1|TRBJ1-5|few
TGCAGTGCTAGGCAGGGGGCAACATATCAGCCCCAGCATTTT
CSARQGATYQPQHF
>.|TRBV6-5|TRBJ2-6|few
TGTGCCAGCAGTTACTTGGATATCTCTGGGGCCAACGTCCTGACTTTC
CASSYLDISGANVLTF
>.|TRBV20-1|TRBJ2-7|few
TGCAGTGCTAGGCGAGCGGACCAGCAGTACTTC
CSARRADQQYF
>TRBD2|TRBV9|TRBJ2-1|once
TGTGCCAGCAGCCCAGGCGGGGGGCCCCACAATGAGCAGTTCTTC
CASSPGGGPHNEQFF
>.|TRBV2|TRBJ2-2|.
TGTGCCAGCAGTTTATCAGGGGCCGGGGAGCTGTTTTTT
CASSLSGAGELFF
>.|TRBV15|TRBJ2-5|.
TGTGCCACCAGCAGAGACCTGCTTGAGACCCAGTACTTC
CATSRDLLETQYF
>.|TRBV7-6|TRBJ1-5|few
TGTGCCAGCACCCCGGGGGTCAATCAGCCCCAGCATTTT
CASTPGVNQPQHF
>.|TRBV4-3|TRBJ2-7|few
TGCGCCAGCAGCCAAGACTGGGACCCCACCTACGAGCAGTACTTC
CASSQDWDPTYEQYF
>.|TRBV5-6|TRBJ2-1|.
TGTGCCAGCAGCCGAGACCGGGGGTGGGTGGATGAGCAGTTCTTC
CASSRDRGWVDEQFF
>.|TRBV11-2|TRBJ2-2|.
TGTGCCAGCAGCTTAGTCGGCCTGCCCGGGGAGCTGTTTTTT
CASSLVGLPGELFF
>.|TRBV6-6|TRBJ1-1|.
TGTGCCAGCAGTCCTAGTCCTGGCCAAGCTTTCTTT
CASSPSPGQAFF
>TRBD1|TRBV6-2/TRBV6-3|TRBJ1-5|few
TGTGCCAGCAGTTACGTGTGGGACAGGGGGAACAATCAGCCCCAGCATTTT
CASSYVWDRGNNQPQHF
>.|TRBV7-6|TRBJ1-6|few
TGTGCCAGCAGCCTCCCATACTCACCCCTCCACTTT
CASSLPYSPLHF
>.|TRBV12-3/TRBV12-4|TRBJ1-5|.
TGTGCCAGCAAACCAGGGGCGGGCAATCAGCCCCAGCATTTT
CASKPGAGNQPQHF
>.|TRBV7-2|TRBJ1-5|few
TGTGCCAGCAGCCCTGCCGGGGGTTATCAGCCCCAGCATTTT
CASSPAGGYQPQHF
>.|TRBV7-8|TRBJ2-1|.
TGTGCCAGCAGCCGACTTGGGGGGAGTGCCTACAATGAGCAGTTCTTC
CASSRLGGSAYNEQFF